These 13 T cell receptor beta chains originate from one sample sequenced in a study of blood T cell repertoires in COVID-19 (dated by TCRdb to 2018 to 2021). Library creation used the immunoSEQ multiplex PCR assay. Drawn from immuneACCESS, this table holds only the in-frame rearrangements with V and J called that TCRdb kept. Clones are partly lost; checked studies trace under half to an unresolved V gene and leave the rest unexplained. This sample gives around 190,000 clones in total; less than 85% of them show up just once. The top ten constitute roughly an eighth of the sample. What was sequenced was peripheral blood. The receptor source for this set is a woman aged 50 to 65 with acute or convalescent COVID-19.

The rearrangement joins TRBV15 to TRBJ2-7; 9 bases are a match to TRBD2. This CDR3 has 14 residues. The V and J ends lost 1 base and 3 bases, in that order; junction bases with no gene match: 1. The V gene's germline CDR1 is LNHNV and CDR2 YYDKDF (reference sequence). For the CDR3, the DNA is TGTGCCACCAGCAGAGGACTAGCGGACTACGAGCAGTACTTC. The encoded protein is CATSRGLADYEQYF.

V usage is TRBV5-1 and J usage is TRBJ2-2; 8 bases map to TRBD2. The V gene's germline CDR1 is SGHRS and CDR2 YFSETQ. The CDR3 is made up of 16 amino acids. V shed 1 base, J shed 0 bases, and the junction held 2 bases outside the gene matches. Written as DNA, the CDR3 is TGCGCCAGCAGCTTGATACTAGCGGCGAACACCGGGGAGCTGTTTTTT. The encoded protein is CASSLILAANTGELFF.

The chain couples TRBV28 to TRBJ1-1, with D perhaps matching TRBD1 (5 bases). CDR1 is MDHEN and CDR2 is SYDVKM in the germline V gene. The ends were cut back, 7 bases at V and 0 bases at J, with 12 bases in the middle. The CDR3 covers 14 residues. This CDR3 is CASKQTALNTEAFF. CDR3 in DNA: TGTGCCAGCAAACAGACAGCGCTGAACACTGAAGCTTTCTTT.

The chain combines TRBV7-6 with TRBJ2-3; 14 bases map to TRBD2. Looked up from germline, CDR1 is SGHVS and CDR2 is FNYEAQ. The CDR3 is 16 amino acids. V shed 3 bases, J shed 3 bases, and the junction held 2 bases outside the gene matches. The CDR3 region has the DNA TGTGCCAGCAGCTTGACTAGCGGGAGGGTTACAGATACGCAGTATTTT. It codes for CASSLTSGRVTDTQYF. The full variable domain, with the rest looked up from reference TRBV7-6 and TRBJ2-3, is GAGVSQSPRYKVTKRGQDVALRCDPISGHVSLYWYRQALGQGPEFLTYFNYEAQQDKSGLPNDRFSAERPEGSISTLTIQRTEQRDSAMYRCASSLTSGRVTDTQYFGPGTRLTVL.

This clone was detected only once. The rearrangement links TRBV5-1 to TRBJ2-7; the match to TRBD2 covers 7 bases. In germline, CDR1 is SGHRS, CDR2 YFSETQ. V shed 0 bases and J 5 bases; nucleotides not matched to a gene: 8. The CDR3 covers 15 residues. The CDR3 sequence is CASSLAGGYSHEQYF. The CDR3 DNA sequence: TGCGCCAGCAGCTTGGCCGGGGGGTATAGCCACGAGCAGTACTTC.

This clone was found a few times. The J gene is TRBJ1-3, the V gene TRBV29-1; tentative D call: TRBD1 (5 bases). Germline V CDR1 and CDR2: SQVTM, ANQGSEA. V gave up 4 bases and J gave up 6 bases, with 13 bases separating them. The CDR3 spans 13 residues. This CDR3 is CSVGGGDPNTIYF. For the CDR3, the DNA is TGCAGCGTTGGAGGAGGGGACCCAAACACCATATATTTT.

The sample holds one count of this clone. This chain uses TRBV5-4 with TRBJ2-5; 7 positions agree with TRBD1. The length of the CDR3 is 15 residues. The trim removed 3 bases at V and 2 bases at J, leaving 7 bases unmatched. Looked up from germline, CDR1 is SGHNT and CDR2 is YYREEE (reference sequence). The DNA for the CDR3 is TGTGCCAGCAGCTACGAAGGGACAGTGCAAGAGACCCAGTACTTC. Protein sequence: CASSYEGTVQETQYF.

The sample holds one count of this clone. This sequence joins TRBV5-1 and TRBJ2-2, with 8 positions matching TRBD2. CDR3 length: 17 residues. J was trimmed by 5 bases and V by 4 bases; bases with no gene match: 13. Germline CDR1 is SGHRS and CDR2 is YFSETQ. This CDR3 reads CASSAGTSNSRTGELFF. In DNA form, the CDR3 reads TGCGCCAGCAGCGCCGGGACTAGTAATTCAAGAACCGGGGAGCTGTTTTTT.

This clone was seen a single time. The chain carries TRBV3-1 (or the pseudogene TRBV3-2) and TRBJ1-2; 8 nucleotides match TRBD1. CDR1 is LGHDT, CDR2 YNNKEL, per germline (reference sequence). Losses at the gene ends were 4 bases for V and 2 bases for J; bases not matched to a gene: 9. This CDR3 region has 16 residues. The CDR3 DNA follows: TGTGCCAGCAGCCTACATGGACAGGGAAAAAACTATGGCTACACCTTC. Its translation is CASSLHGQGKNYGYTF.

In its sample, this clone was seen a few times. DNA of the CDR3: TGTGCCAGCAGTTTATCAGGGACAGGGTCCTACGAGCAGTACTTC. Protein product: CASSLSGTGSYEQYF. The chain is built from TRBV28 and TRBJ2-7, with 9 bases lining up with TRBD1. The CDR3 runs 15 residues. Germline CDR1 is MDHEN and CDR2 is SYDVKM. J lost 1 base, V lost 1 base, and 2 bases had no gene match.

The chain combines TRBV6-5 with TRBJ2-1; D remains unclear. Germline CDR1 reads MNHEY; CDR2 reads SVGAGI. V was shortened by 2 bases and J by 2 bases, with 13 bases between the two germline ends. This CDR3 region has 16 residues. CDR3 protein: CASSYPIARTYNEQFF. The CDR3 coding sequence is TGTGCCAGCAGTTACCCCATCGCGAGAACCTACAATGAGCAGTTCTTC.

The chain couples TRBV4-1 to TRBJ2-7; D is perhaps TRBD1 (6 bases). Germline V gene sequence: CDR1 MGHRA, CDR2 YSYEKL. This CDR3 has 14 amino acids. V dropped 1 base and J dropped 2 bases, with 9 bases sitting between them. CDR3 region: CASSQAGTPYEQYF. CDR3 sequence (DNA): TGCGCCAGCAGCCAAGCCGGGACACCCTACGAGCAGTACTTC.

This CDR3 is CAISEGLADLGYEQYF. The CDR3 DNA is TGTGCCATCAGTGAGGGACTAGCAGACCTGGGCTACGAGCAGTACTTC. The chain joins TRBV10-3 to TRBJ2-7, with 8 positions matching TRBD2. The ends lost 2 bases at V and 3 bases at J; junction bases unmatched: 9. This CDR3 has 16 amino acids. Germline-derived CDR1 and CDR2 are ENHRY and SYGVKD.